A single sample is the source of the 13 T cell receptor beta chains below, sequenced in a study of Ad26.COV2.S vaccination and SARS-CoV-2 variants. This sample's treatment: roughly 19 received Ad26.COV2.S at low or high dose, single or two shots; a few received placebo; per-sample allocation not given. Vaccine and placebo recipients were sampled on day 63 after the first injection. The assay was immunoSEQ multiplex PCR, and TCRdb's table has in-frame clones only and misses some. The sample includes some 300,000 clones, about 86% seen only once; the top ten take around 1.9%. The sample was peripheral blood, taken in a trial of Ad26.COV2.S vaccine versus placebo. The receptors here all came from a person aged 18-65 years who received the Ad26.COV2.S COVID-19 vaccine or a placebo.

This clone was observed a single time. The chain combines TRBV3-1 (or the pseudogene TRBV3-2) with TRBJ1-2; possibly TRBD1 for D (5 bases). The length of the CDR3 is 15 residues. Germline V lookup: CDR1 LGHDT, CDR2 YNNKEL (reference sequence). The V gene lost 4 bases and the J gene lost 4 bases, with 16 bases spanning the gap. DNA for the CDR3: TGTGCCAGCAGCCTTCTCAGTACCGGGGGCTATGGCTACACCTTC. Amino acids: CASSLLSTGGYGYTF.

The CDR3: CASSLGSEYGYTF. DNA for the CDR3: TGTGCCAGCAGCTTAGGGTCGGAATATGGCTACACCTTC. V usage is TRBV11-2 and J usage is TRBJ1-2; no clear D gene. Trimming cost V 1 base and J 5 bases, with 8 bases left between them. The CDR3 is 13 amino acids. CDR1 is SGHAT and CDR2 is FQNNGV in the germline V gene.

This chain joins TRBV18 and TRBJ1-1; no reliable D call. This CDR3 has 15 residues. From germline, CDR1 is KGHSH and CDR2 LQKENI. Trimming took 6 bases from V and 8 from J, leaving 22 bases between them. The CDR3 DNA sequence: TGTGCCAGCTCTCCAGTTTCGATAGGGAACGGGGAAGCTTTCTTT. This encodes CASSPVSIGNGEAFF.

This clone was observed a few times. The gene calls are TRBV10-3 and TRBJ1-1, with D hard to call. CDR1 is ENHRY and CDR2 is SYGVKD in the germline V gene. The CDR3 extends over 13 amino acids. The V and J ends lost 4 bases and 0 bases respectively, with 6 bases between them. The CDR3 spells CAISGQMNTEAFF. CDR3 in DNA: TGTGCCATCAGTGGGCAGATGAACACTGAAGCTTTCTTT.

Here the CDR3 DNA reads TGTGCCAGCCCTCGGGGGCGGGACAGCAATCAGCCCCAGCATTTT. Translating it yields CASPRGRDSNQPQHF. The chain carries TRBV14 and TRBJ1-5; a weak D match, TRBD1 (6 bases). Trimming removed 8 bases at V and 1 base at J, with 15 bases between. The CDR3 is 15 residues long. The germline V gene has CDR1 SGHDN and CDR2 FVKESK.

V is TRBV10-3 and J is TRBJ1-5; TRBD1 aligns across 7 bases. The CDR3 is 15 residues long. V was clipped by 5 bases and J by 0 bases; unmatched bases: 4. The germline V gene has CDR1 ENHRY and CDR2 SYGVKD. The CDR3 sequence is CAISTGEYSNQPQHF. The CDR3 coding sequence is TGTGCCATCAGTACAGGGGAGTATAGCAATCAGCCCCAGCATTTT.

This chain links TRBV10-3 with TRBJ2-4, with TRBD2 as a possible D gene (6 bases). Germline loops: CDR1 ENHRY, CDR2 SYGVKD. The CDR3 totals 13 residues. V was clipped by 10 bases and J by 11 bases, with 21 bases between them. CDR3 amino acids: CASDDGQGGFQYF. Written as DNA, the CDR3 is TGTGCCAGCGACGACGGCCAGGGAGGATTTCAGTACTTC.

This clone came up once. This chain links TRBV29-1 with TRBJ2-1; TRBD1 matches at 8 bases. CDR3 length equals 15 residues. The germline CDR1 and CDR2 sequences are SQVTM and ANQGSEA. J lost 6 bases, V lost 3 bases, and 10 bases had no gene match. CDR3 sequence: CSVDIGRGLGNEQFF. The CDR3 coding sequence is TGCAGCGTTGATATTGGCAGGGGGCTAGGCAATGAGCAGTTCTTC.

This clone is a singleton in its sample. The chain carries TRBV7-3 and TRBJ2-5; 7 bases map to TRBD2. Germline assignment: CDR1 SGHTA and CDR2 FQGTGA. The CDR3 is 13 residues long. After removal of 5 bases from V and 7 bases from J, the junction contained 7 bases not matched to a gene. CDR3 protein: CASSRTREGTQYF. The CDR3 DNA is TGTGCCAGCAGCAGAACTAGGGAGGGGACCCAGTACTTC.

DNA for the CDR3: TGTGCCAGTAGTATAGGGGGGAATTCACCCCTCCACTTT. Translating it yields CASSIGGNSPLHF. The genes are TRBV19 and TRBJ1-6; maybe TRBD1 (5 bases). Germline V gene data show CDR1 as LNHDA and CDR2 as SQIVND (reference sequence). CDR3 length equals 13 residues. Trimming cost V 1 base and J 7 bases, with 5 bases left between them.

V is TRBV30 and J is TRBJ1-1; 9 bases match TRBD1. The CDR3 runs 17 residues. Germline CDR1 and CDR2: GTSNPN and SVGIG (reference sequence). With 2 bases clipped from V and 6 bases from J, the junction kept 16 bases outside the gene matches. The CDR3 DNA follows: TGTGCCTGGAGTTACCGGACAGGGGAAAGGACGGTGGCTGAAGCTTTCTTT. Protein product: CAWSYRTGERTVAEAFF.

The rearrangement uses TRBV19 and TRBJ1-4; D is possibly TRBD1 (5 bases). The CDR3 is made up of 14 amino acids. V was clipped by 8 bases and J by 0 bases, with 10 bases between them. From germline, CDR1 is LNHDA and CDR2 SQIVND (reference sequence). CDR3 DNA: TGTGCCAGTGGGGGGATGGCAACTAATGAAAAACTGTTTTTT. It codes for CASGGMATNEKLFF.

V and J are TRBV5-1 and TRBJ2-1, with 7 positions matching TRBD1. Germline trimming cut 4 bases from V and 4 bases from J; bases unmatched to any gene: 5. Per the germline V gene, CDR1 is SGHRS and CDR2 is YFSETQ. The CDR3 has 14 amino acids. The DNA for the CDR3 is TGCGCCAGCAGCCGGGGACAGACATACAATGAGCAGTTCTTC. Translating gives CASSRGQTYNEQFF.